These 28 T cell receptor beta chains originate from one sample sequenced in a study of cytomegalovirus exposure and HLA in healthy donors. It was with 60 Vbeta and 13 Jbeta primers that the PCR ran. The method was immunoSEQ multiplex PCR; TCRdb's version includes in-frame clones alone and lacks a portion of them. This sample carries 200,000 or so clones, almost 80% of them seen once, and the ten largest clones take around 1.8%. The specimen sequenced was PBMCs. The origin of the receptors is a man between 18 and 29 years old in good health and CMV-seronegative.

The chain links TRBV6-4 to TRBJ2-5; 13 bases fit TRBD2. Trimming at V came to 7 bases and at J to 2 bases, leaving 19 bases not matched to a gene. The CDR3 contains 20 residues. Per germline, CDR1 MRHNA and CDR2 SNTAGT. The CDR3 loop is CASNVGVTSGGTGGQETQYF. The CDR3 DNA reads as TGTGCCAGCAATGTTGGAGTGACTAGCGGGGGGACGGGGGGACAAGAGACCCAGTACTTC.

The J gene is TRBJ2-5, the V gene TRBV5-4, with 8 bases that match TRBD2. Germline CDR1 is SGHNT and CDR2 is YYREEE (reference sequence). This CDR3 has 16 amino acids. J lost 1 base, V lost 2 bases, and 7 bases had no gene match. The CDR3 bases are TGTGCCAGCAGCTTCGGACTAGCTCTCACCCAAGAGACCCAGTACTTC. It is translated as CASSFGLALTQETQYF.

This clone was counted only a few times. V usage is TRBV7-6 and J usage is TRBJ2-3; 13 positions agree with TRBD2. J gave up 2 bases and V 5 bases, and 1 base lay outside the gene matches. The germline V gene has CDR1 SGHVS and CDR2 FNYEAQ. CDR3 length: 15 amino acids. CDR3 sequence reads: CASSGTSGTTDTQYF. The DNA for the CDR3 is TGTGCCAGCAGCGGGACTAGCGGGACCACAGATACGCAGTATTTT.

This clone showed up just a few times. The rearrangement links TRBV18 to TRBJ2-1; perhaps TRBD2 as D (6 bases). Germline CDR1 reads KGHSH; CDR2 reads LQKENI. V shed 2 bases and J shed 8 bases, with 13 bases lying between them. This CDR3 spans 14 amino acids. CDR3 in amino acids: CASSPGAGFHEQFF. The CDR3 DNA sequence: TGTGCCAGCTCACCAGGGGCGGGATTCCATGAGCAGTTCTTC.

Only a few counts were recorded for this clone. The chain has TRBV27 and TRBJ2-7; possible D gene TRBD2, 5 bases. Per germline, CDR1 MNHEY and CDR2 SMNVEV (reference sequence). This CDR3 has 18 residues. V was pared by 5 bases and J by 3 bases, with 26 bases between. This CDR3 reads CASSNRGNGIQTFYEQYF. The CDR3, as DNA: TGTGCCAGCAGTAATCGAGGTAACGGGATCCAGACCTTCTACGAGCAGTACTTC.

The sample holds one count of this clone. The chain combines TRBV5-1 with TRBJ2-3; perhaps TRBD2 as D (5 bases). This CDR3 is 15 amino acids long. The V end lost 1 base, the J end lost 5 bases, and 14 bases lay between the germline ends. The V gene's germline CDR1 is SGHRS and CDR2 YFSETQ. CDR3 nucleotide sequence: TGCGCCAGCAGCTTGATGGTGGGAGCAGGAGATACGCAGTATTTT. Translation: CASSLMVGAGDTQYF.

This clone was seen once. The V gene is TRBV11-2, the J gene TRBJ2-5; D gene uncertain. Trimming removed 2 bases at V and 0 bases at J, with 7 bases between. CDR3 length: 14 residues. CDR1 SGHAT and CDR2 FQNNGV come from the germline V gene. The CDR3 DNA is TGTGCCAGCAGCTTAACAGCCTACCAAGAGACCCAGTACTTC. Protein product: CASSLTAYQETQYF.

The J gene is TRBJ1-4, the V gene TRBV7-9, with TRBD1 as a possible D gene (5 bases). The V gene's germline CDR1 is SEHNR and CDR2 FQNEAQ (reference sequence). This CDR3 has 15 residues. Trimming pared 3 bases from V and 5 bases from J, leaving 13 bases between. This chain's CDR3 is CASSFRDFENEKLFF. CDR3 nucleotides: TGTGCCAGCAGCTTCCGGGACTTCGAAAATGAAAAACTGTTTTTT. Looking up the rest from reference TRBV7-9 and TRBJ1-4 gives the full variable domain: DTGVSQNPRHKITKRGQNVTFRCDPISEHNRLYWYRQTLGQGPEFLTYFQNEAQLEKSRLLSDRFSAERPKGSFSTLEIQRTEQGDSAMYLCASSFRDFENEKLFFGSGTQLSVL.

This chain links TRBV4-1 with TRBJ2-7; TRBD2 aligns across 8 bases. This CDR3 is 15 amino acids long. Losses at the gene ends were 0 bases for V and 3 bases for J; bases not matched to a gene: 4. CDR1 and CDR2 from the germline V gene are MGHRA and YSYEKL. The CDR3 bases are TGCGCCAGCAGCCAAGATCGCGGGAGGATCTACGAGCAGTACTTC. Protein: CASSQDRGRIYEQYF.

The chain recombines TRBV2 with TRBJ1-4; no clear D. V was shortened by 6 bases and J by 8 bases, with 13 bases between the two germline ends. CDR1 and CDR2 (germline): SNHLY, FYNNEI. The CDR3 is 13 amino acids. This CDR3 reads CASRDFWEEKLFF. In DNA form, the CDR3 reads TGTGCCAGCAGGGATTTTTGGGAGGAAAAACTGTTTTTT. The full variable domain, its missing parts supplied by reference TRBV2 and TRBJ1-4, is EPEVTQTPSHQVTQMGQEVILRCVPISNHLYFYWYRQILGQKVEFLVSFYNNEISEKSEIFDDQFSVERPDGSNFTLKIRSTKLEDSAMYFCASRDFWEEKLFFGSGTQLSVL.

The chain uses TRBV6-1 and TRBJ1-6, with a weak D call TRBD1 (5 bases). Per germline, CDR1 MNHNS and CDR2 SASEGT. The CDR3 totals 18 residues. The germline V and J ends were trimmed by 1 base and 9 bases, with 22 bases remaining between them. Written as DNA, the CDR3 is TGTGCCAGCAGTGAAGGTCGCAGGGAAGCTTATATGGTTTCACCCCTCCACTTT. Its translation: CASSEGRREAYMVSPLHF.

The chain has TRBV2 and TRBJ2-1; D unclear. Germline V gene data show CDR1 as SNHLY and CDR2 as FYNNEI. The germline V and J ends were trimmed by 3 bases and 6 bases, with 9 bases remaining between them. The CDR3 contains 13 residues. CDR3 protein: CASSENSPNEQFF. The CDR3 DNA reads as TGTGCCAGCAGTGAGAACAGTCCCAATGAGCAGTTCTTC. Variable domain in full (rest from reference TRBV2 and TRBJ2-1): EPEVTQTPSHQVTQMGQEVILRCVPISNHLYFYWYRQILGQKVEFLVSFYNNEISEKSEIFDDQFSVERPDGSNFTLKIRSTKLEDSAMYFCASSENSPNEQFFGPGTRLTVL.

A few counts support this clone. This chain links TRBV6-5 with TRBJ2-3, with D maybe TRBD1 (6 bases). From germline, CDR1 is MNHEY and CDR2 SVGAGI. Trimming removed 6 bases from V and 2 bases from J, with 9 bases in between. The CDR3 consists of 13 residues. The CDR3 coding sequence is TGTGCCAGCAGGAGACAGGTCACAGATACGCAGTATTTT. Protein: CASRRQVTDTQYF.

The gene calls are TRBV4-1 and TRBJ2-1, with a possible D match to TRBD1 (6 bases). Germline V gene data show CDR1 as MGHRA and CDR2 as YSYEKL. Deletions cut 1 base from V and 3 bases from J, with 10 bases between. The CDR3 loop spans 15 amino acids. The CDR3: CASSQAPGDYNEQFF. The CDR3 DNA is TGCGCCAGCAGCCAAGCGCCAGGGGACTACAATGAGCAGTTCTTC.

The V and J genes are TRBV6-6 and TRBJ2-7; 7 bases line up with TRBD1. Germline loops: CDR1 MNHNY, CDR2 SVGAGI (reference sequence). The length of the CDR3 is 15 residues. The V gene end was trimmed by 6 bases and the J gene end by 4 bases; junction bases not matched to a gene: 12. The CDR3 DNA follows: TGTGCCAGCAGACCCGACAGGGACGCTATGTACGAGCAGTACTTC. As protein: CASRPDRDAMYEQYF.

V usage is TRBV5-5 and J usage is TRBJ2-1; the D is unclear. CDR1 is SGHKS and CDR2 is YYEKEE in the germline V gene (reference sequence). The CDR3 extends over 15 amino acids. The germline V and J ends were trimmed by 0 bases and 8 bases, with 15 bases remaining between them. The CDR3 region has the DNA TGTGCCAGCAGCTTGGAGCCCAGTGCGGAGCATGAGCAGTTCTTC. Its translation: CASSLEPSAEHEQFF.

In this sample, this clone turned up once. The V call is TRBV20-1, the J call TRBJ1-1, with D unclear. The V end was cut by 5 bases, the J end by 6 bases, with 10 bases between. The CDR3 is 11 amino acids. Germline loops: CDR1 DFQATT, CDR2 SNEGSKA (reference sequence). Here the CDR3 reads CSALSVAEAFF. CDR3 DNA sequence: TGCAGTGCTCTATCGGTAGCTGAAGCTTTCTTT.

This clone was detected only a few times. The J gene is TRBJ1-2, the V gene TRBV28, with 8 bases that match TRBD1. V lost 2 bases, J lost 8 bases, and 4 bases stayed unmatched. The CDR3 is 13 residues long. Germline V gives CDR1 MDHEN, CDR2 SYDVKM. CDR3 in amino acids: CASSLGQGRGYTF. Written as DNA, the CDR3 is TGTGCCAGCAGTTTAGGACAGGGTAGAGGCTACACCTTC.

The rearrangement links TRBV9 to TRBJ2-3, with D maybe TRBD2 (5 bases). CDR1 and CDR2 (germline): SGDLS, YYNGEE. The CDR3 totals 16 residues. V was trimmed by 0 bases and J by 1 base, leaving 12 bases between them. The chain's CDR3 is CASSVAGGPRTDTQYF. Here the CDR3 DNA reads TGTGCCAGCAGCGTAGCCGGAGGACCGCGCACAGATACGCAGTATTTT. The variable domain in full, completed from reference TRBV9 and TRBJ2-3, reads DSGVTQTPKHLITATGQRVTLRCSPRSGDLSVYWYQQSLDQGLQFLIQYYNGEERAKGNILERFSAQQFPDLHSELNLSSLELGDSALYFCASSVAGGPRTDTQYFGPGTRLTVL.

This chain links TRBV6-5 with TRBJ2-2; possibly TRBD1 for D (6 bases). CDR1 and CDR2 (germline): MNHEY, SVGAGI. The CDR3 sequence is 15 residues long. V lost 2 bases and J lost 1, with 8 bases in between. CDR3 amino acids: CASSYRGQNTGELFF. In DNA, the CDR3 is TGTGCCAGCAGTTACAGGGGACAGAACACCGGGGAGCTGTTTTTT.

The gene calls are TRBV18 and TRBJ1-3, with D possibly being TRBD1 (5 bases). This CDR3 region has 15 residues. Germline V gives CDR1 KGHSH, CDR2 LQKENI. Trimming took 2 bases from V and 0 from J, leaving 8 bases between them. The chain's CDR3 is CASSPGAYSGNTIYF. The CDR3 DNA sequence: TGTGCCAGCTCACCAGGGGCCTACTCTGGAAACACCATATATTTT.

The chain combines TRBV9 with TRBJ1-2; 7 bases are shared with TRBD1. CDR1 is SGDLS, CDR2 YYNGEE, per germline. The CDR3 sequence is 15 residues long. V trimming: 3 bases; J trimming: 2 bases; junction bases outside the gene matches: 7. The chain's CDR3 is CASSARQGRNYGYTF. CDR3 nucleotide sequence: TGTGCCAGCAGCGCCCGACAGGGCCGAAACTATGGCTACACCTTC.

Comment on this clone: At the DNA level, this CDR3 is encoded by other sequences in the same sample as well. The rearrangement joins TRBV5-4 to TRBJ2-7; TRBD2 matches at 13 bases. Per the germline V gene, CDR1 is SGHNT and CDR2 is YYREEE (reference sequence). The CDR3 totals 15 residues. Unmatched junction bases numbered 3, after V lost 4 bases and J lost 2 bases. The CDR3 region has the DNA TGTGCCAGCAGCCCCGGGACTAGCGGGACCTACGAGCAGTACTTC. Its translation is CASSPGTSGTYEQYF.

The chain combines TRBV6-1 with TRBJ2-2; TRBD1 matches 9 bases. The CDR3 loop spans 15 amino acids. Germline V gene lookup returns CDR1 MNHNS and CDR2 SASEGT. Trimming cost V 5 bases and J 4 bases; bases outside gene matches: 5. CDR3 sequence: CASSWDRAGTGELFF. DNA for the CDR3: TGTGCCAGCAGTTGGGACAGGGCCGGCACCGGGGAGCTGTTTTTT.

V is TRBV19 and J is TRBJ1-5, with D possibly TRBD1 on 5 matching bases. Trimming took 3 bases from V and 1 from J, leaving 13 bases between them. CDR3 size: 16 residues. Germline V CDR1 and CDR2: LNHDA, SQIVND (reference sequence). The CDR3 DNA reads as TGTGCCAGTAGTATGGGGGGTAAGGCAAGCAATCAGCCCCAGCATTTT. This encodes CASSMGGKASNQPQHF.

The CDR3 DNA reads TGTGCCAGCAGTTCGCCGCGGGGGGCCAGTCCAAACATTCAGTACTTC. This sequence encodes CASSSPRGASPNIQYF. The chain combines TRBV28 with TRBJ2-4; 8 bases line up with TRBD2. The CDR3 sequence is 16 residues long. Germline CDR1 MDHEN, CDR2 SYDVKM. The J segment lost 6 bases and the V segment lost 4 bases, leaving 11 bases of the junction unmatched.

In this sample, this clone turned up once. This rearrangement joins TRBV6-5 to TRBJ1-1; D gene ambiguous. Germline V gene lookup returns CDR1 MNHEY and CDR2 SVGAGI. Trimming cost V 0 bases and J 4 bases, with 12 bases left between them. The CDR3 is 15 amino acids. CDR3 in amino acids: CASSYSSATGTEAFF. The CDR3 coding sequence is TGTGCCAGCAGTTACTCGTCAGCGACGGGCACTGAAGCTTTCTTT.

The chain couples TRBV5-1 to TRBJ1-1, with 7 positions matching TRBD1. Germline V gene sequence: CDR1 SGHRS, CDR2 YFSETQ. The CDR3 sequence is 16 residues long. The ends lost 4 bases at V and 1 base at J; junction bases unmatched: 10. The CDR3 nucleotides read TGCGCCAGCAGCACGAGACCCGGGACAGAGAACACTGAAGCTTTCTTT. Protein sequence: CASSTRPGTENTEAFF.